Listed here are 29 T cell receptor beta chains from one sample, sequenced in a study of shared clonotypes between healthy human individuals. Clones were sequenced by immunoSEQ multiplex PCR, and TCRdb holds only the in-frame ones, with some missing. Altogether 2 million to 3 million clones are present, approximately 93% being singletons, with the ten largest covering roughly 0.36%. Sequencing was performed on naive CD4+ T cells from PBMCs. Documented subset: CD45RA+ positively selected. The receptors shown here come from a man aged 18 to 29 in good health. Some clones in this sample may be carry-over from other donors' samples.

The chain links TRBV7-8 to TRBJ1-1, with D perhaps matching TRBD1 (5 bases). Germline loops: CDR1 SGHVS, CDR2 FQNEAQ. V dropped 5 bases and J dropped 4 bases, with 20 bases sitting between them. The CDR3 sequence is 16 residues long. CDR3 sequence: CASSPGMGRGSTEAFF. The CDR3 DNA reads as TGTGCCAGCAGCCCAGGGATGGGGCGAGGAAGCACTGAAGCTTTCTTT.

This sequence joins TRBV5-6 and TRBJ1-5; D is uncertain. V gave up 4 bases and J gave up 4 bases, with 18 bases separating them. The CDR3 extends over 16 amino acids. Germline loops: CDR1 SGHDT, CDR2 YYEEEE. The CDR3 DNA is TGTGCCAGCAGCCGTATTAGGCGGGCCTTAAATCAGCCCCAGCATTTT. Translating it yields CASSRIRRALNQPQHF.

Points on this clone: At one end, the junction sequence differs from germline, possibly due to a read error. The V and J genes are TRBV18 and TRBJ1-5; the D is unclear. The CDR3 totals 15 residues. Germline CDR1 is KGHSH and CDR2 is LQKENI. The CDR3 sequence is CAGSPSTSRNQPQHF. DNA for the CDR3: TGTGCCGGCTCACCCTCGACCAGTCGAAATCAGCCCCAGCATTTT.

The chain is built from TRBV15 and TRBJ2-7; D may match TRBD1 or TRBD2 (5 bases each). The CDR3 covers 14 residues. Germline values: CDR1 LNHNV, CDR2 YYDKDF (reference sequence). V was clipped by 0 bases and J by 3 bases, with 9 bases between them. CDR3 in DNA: TGTGCCACCAGCAGAGACGGGACCCACTACGAGCAGTACTTC. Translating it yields CATSRDGTHYEQYF.

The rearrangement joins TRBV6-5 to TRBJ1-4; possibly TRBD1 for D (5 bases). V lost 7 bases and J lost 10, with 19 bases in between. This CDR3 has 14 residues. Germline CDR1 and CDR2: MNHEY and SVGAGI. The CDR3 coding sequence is TGTGCCAGCAAGTGGAGGGAAGCGGGGGTAAAACTGTTTTTT. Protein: CASKWREAGVKLFF.

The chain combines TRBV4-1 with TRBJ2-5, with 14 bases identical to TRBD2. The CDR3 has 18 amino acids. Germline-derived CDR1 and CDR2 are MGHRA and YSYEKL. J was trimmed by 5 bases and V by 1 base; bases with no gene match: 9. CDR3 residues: CASSQARLAGGPGETQYF. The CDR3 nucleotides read TGCGCCAGCAGCCAAGCCCGACTAGCGGGAGGGCCTGGGGAGACCCAGTACTTC.

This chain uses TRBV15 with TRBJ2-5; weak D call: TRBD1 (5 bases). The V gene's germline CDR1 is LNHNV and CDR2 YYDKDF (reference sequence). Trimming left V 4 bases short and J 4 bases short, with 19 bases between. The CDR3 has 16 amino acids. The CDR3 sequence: CATSNGAGLPSETQYF. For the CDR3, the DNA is TGTGCCACCAGCAATGGGGCAGGGCTACCCTCAGAGACCCAGTACTTC.

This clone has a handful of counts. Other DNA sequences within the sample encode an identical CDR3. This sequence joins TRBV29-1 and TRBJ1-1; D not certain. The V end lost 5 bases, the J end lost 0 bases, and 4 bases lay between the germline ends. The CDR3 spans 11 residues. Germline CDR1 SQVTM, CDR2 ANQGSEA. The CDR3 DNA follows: TGCAGCGTTTATATGAACACTGAAGCTTTCTTT. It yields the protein CSVYMNTEAFF.

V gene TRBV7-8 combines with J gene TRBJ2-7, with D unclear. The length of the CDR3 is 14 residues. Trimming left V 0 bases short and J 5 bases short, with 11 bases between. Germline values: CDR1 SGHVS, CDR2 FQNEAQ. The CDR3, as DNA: TGTGCCAGCAGCTTAGCCCCAGCGATGAACGAGCAGTACTTC. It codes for CASSLAPAMNEQYF.

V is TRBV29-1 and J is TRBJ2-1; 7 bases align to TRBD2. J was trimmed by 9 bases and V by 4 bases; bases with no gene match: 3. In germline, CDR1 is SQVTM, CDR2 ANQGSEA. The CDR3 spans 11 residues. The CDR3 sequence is CSVAGGPEQFF. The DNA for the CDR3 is TGCAGCGTTGCGGGGGGTCCTGAGCAGTTCTTC.

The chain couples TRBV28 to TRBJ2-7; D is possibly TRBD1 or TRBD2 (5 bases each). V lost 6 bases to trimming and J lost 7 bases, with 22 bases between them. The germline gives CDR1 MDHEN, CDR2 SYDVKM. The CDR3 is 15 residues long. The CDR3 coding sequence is TGTGCCAGCAGCTTGAGGGACCTCCATCTACAGGAGCAGTACTTC. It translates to CASSLRDLHLQEQYF.

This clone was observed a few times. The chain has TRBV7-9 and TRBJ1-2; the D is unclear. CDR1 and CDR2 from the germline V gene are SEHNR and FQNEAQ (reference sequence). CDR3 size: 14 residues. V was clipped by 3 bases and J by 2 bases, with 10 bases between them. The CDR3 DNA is TGTGCCAGCAGCTTCCTCACAGAGAACTATGGCTACACCTTC. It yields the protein CASSFLTENYGYTF.

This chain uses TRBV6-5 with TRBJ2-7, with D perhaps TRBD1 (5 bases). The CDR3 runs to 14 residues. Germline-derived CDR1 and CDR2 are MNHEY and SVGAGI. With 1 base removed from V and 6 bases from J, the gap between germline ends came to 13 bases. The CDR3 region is CASSYLAGNTEQYF. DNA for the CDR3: TGTGCCAGCAGTTACTTGGCAGGGAATACCGAGCAGTACTTC.

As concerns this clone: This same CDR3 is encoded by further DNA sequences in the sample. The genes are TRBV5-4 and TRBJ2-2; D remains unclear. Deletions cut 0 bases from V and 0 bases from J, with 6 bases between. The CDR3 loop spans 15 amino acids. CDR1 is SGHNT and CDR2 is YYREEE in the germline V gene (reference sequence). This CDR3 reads CASSLGSANTGELFF. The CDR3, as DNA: TGTGCCAGCAGCTTGGGATCGGCGAACACCGGGGAGCTGTTTTTT.

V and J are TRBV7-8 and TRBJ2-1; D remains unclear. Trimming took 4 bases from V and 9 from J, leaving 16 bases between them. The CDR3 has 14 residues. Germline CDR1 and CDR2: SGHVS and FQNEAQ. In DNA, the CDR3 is TGTGCCAGCAGCTGGACCCTAGGGTCTGGTGAGCAGTTCTTC. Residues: CASSWTLGSGEQFF.

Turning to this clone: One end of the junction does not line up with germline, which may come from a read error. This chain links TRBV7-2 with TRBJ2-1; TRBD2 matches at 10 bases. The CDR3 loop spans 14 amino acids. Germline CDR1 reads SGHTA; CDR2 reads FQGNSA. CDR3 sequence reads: CASSLGTSGSQRIF. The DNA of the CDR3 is TGTGCCAGCAGCTTAGGGACTAGCGGCAGCCAGAGGATCTTC.

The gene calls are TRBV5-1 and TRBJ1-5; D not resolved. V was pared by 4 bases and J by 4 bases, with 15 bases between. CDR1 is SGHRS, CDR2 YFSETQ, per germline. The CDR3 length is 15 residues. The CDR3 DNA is TGCGCCAGCAGCCTTAGTGGGGTTACTAATCAGCCCCAGCATTTT. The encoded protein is CASSLSGVTNQPQHF.

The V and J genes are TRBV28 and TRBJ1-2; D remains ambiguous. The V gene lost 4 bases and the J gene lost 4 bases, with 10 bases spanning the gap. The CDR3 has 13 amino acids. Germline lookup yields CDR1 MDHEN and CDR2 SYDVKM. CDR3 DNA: TGTGCCAGCAGTTCCCCTTCCATCTATGGCTACACCTTC. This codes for CASSSPSIYGYTF.

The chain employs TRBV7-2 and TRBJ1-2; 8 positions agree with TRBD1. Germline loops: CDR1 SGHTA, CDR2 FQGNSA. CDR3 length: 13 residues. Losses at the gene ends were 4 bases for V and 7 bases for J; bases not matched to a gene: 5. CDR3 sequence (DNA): TGTGCCAGCAGCTCAAGGGACAGGACTGGCTACACCTTC. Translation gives CASSSRDRTGYTF.

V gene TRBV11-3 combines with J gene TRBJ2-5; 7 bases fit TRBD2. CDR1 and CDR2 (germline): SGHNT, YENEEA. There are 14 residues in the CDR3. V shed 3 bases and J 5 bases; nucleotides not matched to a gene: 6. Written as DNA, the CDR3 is TGTGCCAGCAGCTTTGCGGGAGAGCGGGAGACCCAGTACTTC. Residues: CASSFAGERETQYF.

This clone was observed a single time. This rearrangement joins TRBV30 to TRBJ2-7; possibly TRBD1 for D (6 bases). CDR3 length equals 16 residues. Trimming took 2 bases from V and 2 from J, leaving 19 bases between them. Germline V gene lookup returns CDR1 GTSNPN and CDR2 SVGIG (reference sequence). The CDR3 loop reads CAWSPPVGDTTYEQYF. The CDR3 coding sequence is TGTGCCTGGAGTCCCCCTGTGGGGGACACTACCTACGAGCAGTACTTC.

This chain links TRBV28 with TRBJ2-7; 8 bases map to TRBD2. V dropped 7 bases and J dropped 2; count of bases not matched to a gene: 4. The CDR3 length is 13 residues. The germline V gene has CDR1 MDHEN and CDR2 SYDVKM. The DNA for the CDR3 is TGTGCCAGCACTAGCGGGTTGACCTACGAGCAGTACTTC. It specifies CASTSGLTYEQYF.

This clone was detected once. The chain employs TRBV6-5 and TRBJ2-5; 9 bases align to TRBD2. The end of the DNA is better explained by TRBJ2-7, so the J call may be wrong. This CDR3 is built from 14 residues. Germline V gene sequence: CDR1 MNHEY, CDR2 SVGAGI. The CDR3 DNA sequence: TGTGCCAGCAGGAGGCCCGGGACTAGCCACGAGCAGTACTTC. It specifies CASRRPGTSHEQYF.

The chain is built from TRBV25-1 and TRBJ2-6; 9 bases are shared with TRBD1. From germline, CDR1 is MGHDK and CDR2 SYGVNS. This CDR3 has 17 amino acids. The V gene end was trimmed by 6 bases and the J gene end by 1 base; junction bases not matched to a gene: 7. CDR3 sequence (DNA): TGTGCCAGCAGGGGGGACAGGGCGTTTTCTGGGGCCAACGTCCTGACTTTC. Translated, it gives CASRGDRAFSGANVLTF. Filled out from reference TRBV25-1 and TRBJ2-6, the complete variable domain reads EADIYQTPRYLVIGTGKKITLECSQTMGHDKMYWYQQDPGMELHLIHYSYGVNSTEKGDLSSESTVSRIRTEHFPLTLESARPSHTSQYLCASRGDRAFSGANVLTFGAGSRLTVL.

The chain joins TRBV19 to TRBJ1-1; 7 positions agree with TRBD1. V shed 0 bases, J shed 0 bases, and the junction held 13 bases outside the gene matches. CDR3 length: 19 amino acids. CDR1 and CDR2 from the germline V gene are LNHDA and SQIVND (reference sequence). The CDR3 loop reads CASSIDTIRGGSMNTEAFF. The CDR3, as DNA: TGTGCCAGTAGTATAGATACCATCAGGGGGGGATCAATGAACACTGAAGCTTTCTTT.

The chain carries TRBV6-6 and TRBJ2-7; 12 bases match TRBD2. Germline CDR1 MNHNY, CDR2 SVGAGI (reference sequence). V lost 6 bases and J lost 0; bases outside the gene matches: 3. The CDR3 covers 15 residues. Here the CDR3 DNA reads TGTGCCAGCAGCGCGACTAGCGGGAGCTCCTACGAGCAGTACTTC. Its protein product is CASSATSGSSYEQYF.

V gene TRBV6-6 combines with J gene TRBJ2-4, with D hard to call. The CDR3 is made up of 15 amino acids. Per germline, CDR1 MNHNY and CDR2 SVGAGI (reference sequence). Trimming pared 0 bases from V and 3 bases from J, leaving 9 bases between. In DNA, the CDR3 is TGTGCCAGCAGTTACTCGAGCACAGACAAAAACATTCAGTACTTC. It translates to CASSYSSTDKNIQYF.

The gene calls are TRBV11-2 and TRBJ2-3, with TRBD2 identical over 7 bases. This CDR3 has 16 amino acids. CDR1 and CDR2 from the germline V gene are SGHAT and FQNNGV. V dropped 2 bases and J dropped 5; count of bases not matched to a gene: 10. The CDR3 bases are TGTGCCAGCAGCTTACTTCGCGCGGGAGTTTTAGATACGCAGTATTTT. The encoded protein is CASSLLRAGVLDTQYF.

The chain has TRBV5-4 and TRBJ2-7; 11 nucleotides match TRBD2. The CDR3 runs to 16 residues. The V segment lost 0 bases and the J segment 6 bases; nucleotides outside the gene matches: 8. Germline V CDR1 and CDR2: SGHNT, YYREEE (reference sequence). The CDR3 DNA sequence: TGTGCCAGCAGCTTGGCTGGTAGCGGGAGGGCCAGCGAGCAGTACTTC. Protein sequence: CASSLAGSGRASEQYF.